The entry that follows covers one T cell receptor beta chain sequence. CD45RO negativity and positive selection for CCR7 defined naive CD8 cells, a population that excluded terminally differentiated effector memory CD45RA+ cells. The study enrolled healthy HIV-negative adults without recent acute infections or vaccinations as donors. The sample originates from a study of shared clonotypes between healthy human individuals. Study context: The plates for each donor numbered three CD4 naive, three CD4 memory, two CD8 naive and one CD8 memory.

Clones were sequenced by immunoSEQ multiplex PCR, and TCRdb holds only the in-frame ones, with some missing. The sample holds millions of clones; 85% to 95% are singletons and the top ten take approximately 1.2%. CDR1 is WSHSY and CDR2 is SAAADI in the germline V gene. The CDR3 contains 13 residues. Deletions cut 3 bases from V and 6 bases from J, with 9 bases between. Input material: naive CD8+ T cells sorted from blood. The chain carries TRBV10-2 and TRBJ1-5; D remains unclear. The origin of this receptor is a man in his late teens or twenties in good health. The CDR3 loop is CASSELGFQPQHF. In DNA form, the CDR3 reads TGCGCCAGCAGTGAATTAGGATTTCAGCCCCAGCATTTT.